The 28 T cell receptor beta chains reported below all come from one sample, sequenced in a study of CD8 T cells in Susac syndrome. The authors reverse transcribed 0.5 to 1 ug RNA with random hexamers. TCRdb fed the immunoSEQ multiplex PCR reads into MiXCR, producing one record per CDR3 protein. This repertoire shows around 26,000 distinct CDR3 sequences, 94% found once; its top ten account for 0.27%. Material: CD8+ T cells from PBMCs. Receptor source: a human donor in good health.

The chain has TRBV6-6 and TRBJ1-3; D might be TRBD1 (5 bases). The V and J ends lost 5 bases and 2 bases respectively, with 13 bases between them. The CDR3 is 15 amino acids. The germline V gene has CDR1 MNHNY and CDR2 SVGAGI (reference sequence). Here the CDR3 reads CASSQGSLTGNTIYF. The CDR3, as DNA: TGTGCCAGCAGTCAGGGAAGTTTAACTGGAAACACCATATATTTT.

The rearrangement links TRBV10-2 to TRBJ1-5; TRBD1 matches 8 bases. After removal of 10 bases from V and 0 bases from J, the junction contained 11 bases not matched to a gene. Germline CDR1 is WSHSY and CDR2 is SAAADI. The CDR3 runs 16 residues. The CDR3 DNA reads as TGCGCCACGAAAGGACAGGGAGAGGATAGCAATCAGCCCCAGCATTTT. Translating it yields CATKGQGEDSNQPQHF.

This clonotype has a handful of counts. V gene TRBV9 combines with J gene TRBJ2-2; 7 nucleotides match TRBD2. This CDR3 has 15 amino acids. Per germline, CDR1 SGDLS and CDR2 YYNGEE. V was clipped by 2 bases and J by 3 bases; unmatched bases: 4. CDR3 nucleotides: TGTGCCAGCAGCGTTGACGGGGGGTACACCGGGGAGCTGTTTTTT. Amino acid sequence: CASSVDGGYTGELFF.

The chain combines TRBV5-1 with TRBJ1-1; D is possibly TRBD1 (5 bases). The V end was cut by 1 base, the J end by 3 bases, with 10 bases between. The CDR3 is 14 residues long. Germline lookup yields CDR1 SGHRS and CDR2 YFSETQ. The CDR3 reads CASSLLRVDTEAFF. CDR3 coding DNA: TGCGCCAGCAGCTTGCTCAGGGTAGACACTGAAGCTTTCTTT.

V usage is TRBV15 and J usage is TRBJ1-2, with 10 bases fitting TRBD1. Germline values: CDR1 LNHNV, CDR2 YYDKDF (reference sequence). The ends lost 3 bases at V and 3 bases at J; junction bases unmatched: 7. The CDR3 consists of 16 residues. Here the CDR3 DNA reads TGTGCCACCAGCAGGGGCCGGGGGACAGGGGACTATGGCTACACCTTC. Amino acids: CATSRGRGTGDYGYTF.

The V call is TRBV13, the J call TRBJ1-1, with unresolved D. The CDR3 is 14 residues long. CDR1 PRHDT and CDR2 FYEKMQ come from the germline V gene (reference sequence). Trimming cost V 0 bases and J 2 bases, with 7 bases left between them. CDR3 nucleotides: TGTGCCAGCAGCTTAGGGACATACAACACTGAAGCTTTCTTT. Protein sequence: CASSLGTYNTEAFF.

This clonotype has a single count. V is TRBV6-2 or TRBV6-3 and J is TRBJ2-1; TRBD1 is a possible D gene (5 bases). V lost 6 bases to trimming and J lost 7 bases, with 10 bases between them. The CDR3 totals 12 residues. In germline, CDR1 is MNHEY, CDR2 SVGEGT. CDR3 coding DNA: TGTGCCAGCAGCCCCGACAGTAATGAGCAGTTCTTC. Residues: CASSPDSNEQFF.

The V call is TRBV29-1, the J call TRBJ2-7, with 7 bases identical to TRBD1. With 4 bases clipped from V and 5 bases from J, the junction kept 8 bases outside the gene matches. From germline, CDR1 is SQVTM and CDR2 ANQGSEA. The length of the CDR3 is 13 residues. Here the CDR3 DNA reads TGCAGCGTTGGAAGGGGACAGCCTCACGAGCAGTACTTC. Its protein product is CSVGRGQPHEQYF.

V usage is TRBV6-5 and J usage is TRBJ2-2; TRBD1 is a possible D gene (6 bases). The CDR3 has 16 amino acids. Germline V gene lookup returns CDR1 MNHEY and CDR2 SVGAGI. The ends were cut back, 4 bases at V and 7 bases at J, with 19 bases in the middle. In nucleotides, the CDR3 is TGTGCCAGCAGTTTTCGGGACACAATGCCGAGCGGGGAGCTGTTTTTT. Amino acids: CASSFRDTMPSGELFF.

The V call is TRBV12-3 or TRBV12-4, the J call TRBJ1-1; a weak D match, TRBD1 (5 bases). The CDR3 is made up of 13 amino acids. Trimming left V 5 bases short and J 4 bases short, with 11 bases between. The CDR3 reads CASSLGAVTEAFF. The DNA of the CDR3 is TGTGCCAGCAGTCTAGGGGCTGTCACTGAAGCTTTCTTT.

About this clonotype itself: At one boundary the junction diverges from the germline segment, which might be a read error. The genes are TRBV20-1 and TRBJ1-1; 7 bases agree with TRBD1. From germline, CDR1 is DFQATT and CDR2 SNEGSKA (reference sequence). The CDR3 consists of 14 residues. The DNA of the CDR3 is TGCAGTGCTAGAGTGGACAGGTCGGACACTGAAGTTTTCTTT. It specifies CSARVDRSDTEVFF.

This clonotype was observed once. J is TRBJ2-2 and V is TRBV14, with 10 bases lining up with TRBD2. V was clipped by 2 bases and J by 0 bases; unmatched bases: 3. Germline V gene data show CDR1 as SGHDN and CDR2 as FVKESK. The CDR3 spans 17 residues. The CDR3 sequence: CASSQLAGAANTGELFF. CDR3 DNA sequence: TGTGCCAGCAGCCAACTAGCGGGGGCCGCGAACACCGGGGAGCTGTTTTTT.

The V and J genes are TRBV11-2 and TRBJ2-1; D remains unclear. In germline, CDR1 is SGHAT, CDR2 FQNNGV. The CDR3 contains 15 residues. Trimming removed 5 bases at V and 3 bases at J, with 14 bases between. CDR3 sequence: CASSTLYNYYNEQFF. CDR3 coding DNA: TGTGCCAGCAGCACGCTCTACAATTACTACAATGAGCAGTTCTTC.

V and J are TRBV20-1 and TRBJ2-3, with a weak D call TRBD2 (6 bases). The CDR3 runs 14 residues. Trimming took off 5 bases at V and 1 base at J, with 13 bases between the two ends. Per the germline V gene, CDR1 is DFQATT and CDR2 is SNEGSKA (reference sequence). The CDR3 spells CSAAGTQRTDTQYF. The CDR3 region has the DNA TGCAGTGCTGCCGGGACTCAACGCACAGATACGCAGTATTTT.

J is TRBJ2-5 and V is TRBV7-2; TRBD1 or TRBD2 may be the D gene (6 bases each). Trimming removed 6 bases from V and 3 bases from J, with 20 bases in between. Germline V CDR1 and CDR2: SGHTA, FQGNSA. The CDR3 spans 16 residues. CDR3 sequence (DNA): TGTGCCAGCAGTCCCAGCTTAGGGGGGCCTAAAGAGACCCAGTACTTC. This sequence encodes CASSPSLGGPKETQYF.

This clonotype has only one observation. The chain couples TRBV20-1 to TRBJ2-7; TRBD1 matches at 12 bases. Germline CDR1 is DFQATT and CDR2 is SNEGSKA (reference sequence). Trimming at V came to 6 bases and at J to 2 bases, leaving 8 bases not matched to a gene. This CDR3 is built from 15 residues. The CDR3: CSAPGQGAWAYEQYF. The CDR3 nucleotides are TGCAGTGCCCCGGGACAGGGGGCTTGGGCCTACGAGCAGTACTTC.

The chain carries TRBV7-9 and TRBJ1-2, with D perhaps TRBD1 (6 bases). Trimming shortened V by 1 base and J by 10 bases, and 7 bases separated the two germline ends. This CDR3 region has 11 residues. The V gene's germline CDR1 is SEHNR and CDR2 FQNEAQ (reference sequence). This CDR3 is CASSLGGAYTF. In nucleotides, the CDR3 is TGTGCCAGCAGCTTAGGGGGGGCCTACACCTTC.

The V gene is TRBV6-1, the J gene TRBJ2-1, with 8 nucleotides matching TRBD2. The CDR3 is 15 residues long. Germline loops: CDR1 MNHNS, CDR2 SASEGT. Trimming removed 2 bases from V and 0 bases from J; junction bases left unmatched: 0. The CDR3 region is CASSELAGSYNEQFF. Here the CDR3 DNA reads TGTGCCAGCAGTGAACTAGCGGGCTCCTACAATGAGCAGTTCTTC.

This chain uses TRBV19 with TRBJ1-4; D is unclear. CDR3 length equals 13 residues. Germline V gene data show CDR1 as LNHDA and CDR2 as SQIVND (reference sequence). V shed 3 bases and J shed 8 bases, with 10 bases lying between them. The CDR3 nucleotides read TGTGCCAGTAGTATCAGCAGGTTAGAAAAACTGTTTTTT. This encodes CASSISRLEKLFF.

The J gene is TRBJ2-5, the V gene TRBV6-2 or TRBV6-3, with 7 bases matching TRBD1. There are 15 residues in the CDR3. With 6 bases clipped from V and 0 bases from J, the junction kept 7 bases outside the gene matches. The germline gives CDR1 MNHEY, CDR2 SVGEGT. CDR3 sequence (DNA): TGTGCCAGCAGCCCCTTGGACAGGTACCAAGAGACCCAGTACTTC. Its translation is CASSPLDRYQETQYF.

The chain is built from TRBV21-1 and TRBJ2-7; TRBD1, as called in the table, went unchecked against the DNA. TRBV21-1 counts as a pseudogene. The CDR3 is made up of 11 amino acids. The CDR3 region is CASSPRDRGQF. DNA of the CDR3: TGTGCCAGCAGCCCCCGGGACAGGGGCCAATTC.

The chain is built from TRBV20-1 and TRBJ2-2; 7 nucleotides line up with TRBD1. The V segment lost 5 bases and the J segment 4 bases; nucleotides outside the gene matches: 7. CDR1 and CDR2 from the germline V gene are DFQATT and SNEGSKA (reference sequence). This CDR3 region has 14 residues. The CDR3 sequence: CSALGTDGTGELFF. The CDR3 bases are TGCAGTGCTCTCGGGACAGATGGCACCGGGGAGCTGTTTTTT.

CDR3 sequence (DNA): TGTGCCAGCAGCCCCCCGGGACTCCGATTAGCGGATACGCAGTATTTT. This sequence encodes CASSPPGLRLADTQYF. V and J are TRBV3-1 and TRBJ2-3; perhaps TRBD2 as D (6 bases). CDR1 LGHDT and CDR2 YNNKEL come from the germline V gene (reference sequence). The V and J ends lost 4 bases and 6 bases respectively, with 20 bases between them. There are 16 residues in the CDR3.

The gene calls are TRBV12-3 or TRBV12-4 and TRBJ2-1; 8 bases agree with TRBD1. This CDR3 comprises 15 residues. The V and J ends lost 2 bases and 4 bases, in that order; junction bases with no gene match: 4. For the CDR3, the DNA is TGTGCCAGCAGTTTACAGGGGGCGAGATACAATGAGCAGTTCTTC. This encodes CASSLQGARYNEQFF.

This clonotype appeared once. The chain joins TRBV3-1 to TRBJ2-2; tentatively, D is TRBD2 (6 bases). The V end was cut by 0 bases, the J end by 3 bases, with 11 bases between. Looked up from germline, CDR1 is LGHDT and CDR2 is YNNKEL (reference sequence). The CDR3 extends over 16 amino acids. This chain's CDR3 is CASSQDLGGDTGELFF. The CDR3 DNA sequence: TGTGCCAGCAGCCAAGATCTGGGGGGTGACACCGGGGAGCTGTTTTTT.

This chain uses TRBV7-6 with TRBJ1-1, with D hard to call. Looked up from germline, CDR1 is SGHVS and CDR2 is FNYEAQ. There are 13 residues in the CDR3. The V end was cut by 2 bases, the J end by 4 bases, with 8 bases between. CDR3 loop: CASSLKLGTEAFF. In nucleotides, the CDR3 is TGTGCCAGCAGCTTAAAGTTGGGCACTGAAGCTTTCTTT.

V gene TRBV5-6 combines with J gene TRBJ2-7; the match to TRBD1 covers 8 bases. The CDR3 spans 14 residues. V lost 4 bases and J lost 4; bases outside the gene matches: 7. CDR1 is SGHDT, CDR2 YYEEEE, per germline. CDR3 residues: CASSNAGGGYEQYF. CDR3 DNA sequence: TGTGCCAGCAGCAATGCAGGGGGCGGGTACGAGCAGTACTTC.

This sequence joins TRBV28 and TRBJ2-2, with D maybe TRBD2 (5 bases). Germline V lookup: CDR1 MDHEN, CDR2 SYDVKM. V lost 6 bases, J lost 2 bases, and 16 bases lay in between. The CDR3 covers 16 residues. The DNA of the CDR3 is TGTGCCAGCAGCCCTCTCGACTGGACTAACACCGGGGAGCTGTTTTTT. It encodes CASSPLDWTNTGELFF.